Each of the 21 T cell receptor beta chains below was sequenced from the same sample in a study of cytomegalovirus exposure and HLA in healthy donors. Use of 60 Vbeta and 13 Jbeta primers characterized the PCR. Data came from immunoSEQ multiplex PCR; TCRdb stores just in-frame clones and leaves some out. The sample carries some 140,000 clones, around 9% recorded once. Sequenced material: PBMCs. All receptors come from a woman aged 40-49 years in good health and CMV-seropositive.

V is TRBV7-2 and J is TRBJ1-1; a weak D match, TRBD1 (6 bases). V was pared by 5 bases and J by 0 bases, with 10 bases between. From germline, CDR1 is SGHTA and CDR2 FQGNSA. CDR3 size: 14 residues. The CDR3 DNA follows: TGTGCCAGCAGCCTTCGACAGGTGAACACTGAAGCTTTCTTT. As protein: CASSLRQVNTEAFF.

This clone was seen a handful of times. The rearrangement links TRBV7-2 to TRBJ1-6; no definite D call. Per the germline V gene, CDR1 is SGHTA and CDR2 is FQGNSA. The CDR3 consists of 12 residues. Between the trimmed V and J ends, which lost 1 base and 14 bases, there was a span of 9 bases. CDR3 protein: CASSLGSGSLHF. The CDR3 DNA reads TGTGCCAGCAGCTTAGGCTCCGGGTCCCTCCACTTT. Combining the CDR3 with reference TRBV7-2 and TRBJ1-6 gives the whole variable domain GAGVSQSPSNKVTEKGKDVELRCDPISGHTALYWYRQSLGQGLEFLIYFQGNSAPDKSGLPSDRFSAERTGGSVSTLTIQRTQQEDSAVYLCASSLGSGSLHFGNGTRLTVT.

This clone was seen only a few times. The J gene is TRBJ1-5, the V gene TRBV7-8; 9 nucleotides agree with TRBD1. The V gene's germline CDR1 is SGHVS and CDR2 FQNEAQ. Trimming took 3 bases from V and 3 from J; bases not matched to a gene: 6. This CDR3 has 16 amino acids. The CDR3 DNA follows: TGTGCCAGCAGCTTGCCCGGGACAGGGAACAATCAGCCCCAGCATTTT. Its protein is CASSLPGTGNNQPQHF.

The V gene is TRBV2, the J gene TRBJ2-2; 16 positions match TRBD2. Germline-derived CDR1 and CDR2 are SNHLY and FYNNEI. The trim removed 8 bases at V and 5 bases at J, leaving 8 bases unmatched. CDR3 size: 17 residues. The chain's CDR3 is CASGGTSGGGWTGELFF. The CDR3 nucleotides read TGTGCCAGCGGTGGGACTAGCGGGGGGGGTTGGACCGGGGAGCTGTTTTTT.

The rearrangement uses TRBV19 and TRBJ1-1; TRBD1 is a possible D gene (6 bases). V lost 5 bases and J 2 bases, leaving 15 bases between the germline ends. Germline V gene sequence: CDR1 LNHDA, CDR2 SQIVND (reference sequence). This CDR3 contains 15 residues. The CDR3 reads CASSSAGTTNTEAFF. In DNA form, the CDR3 reads TGTGCCAGTAGTTCGGCCGGGACAACTAACACTGAAGCTTTCTTT.

This clone was observed a few times. The chain combines TRBV7-3 with TRBJ1-6; 9 bases match TRBD1. J lost 9 bases, V lost 5 bases, and 8 bases had no gene match. There are 15 residues in the CDR3. The germline gives CDR1 SGHTA, CDR2 FQGTGA. In DNA, the CDR3 is TGTGCCAGCAGCGCCTCCGGGACAGGGAGTTCACCCCTCCACTTT. As protein: CASSASGTGSSPLHF.

The table lists this clone with a few counts. V is TRBV4-1 and J is TRBJ2-3, with a tentative D call TRBD2 (6 bases). This CDR3 contains 16 residues. Trimming took 0 bases from V and 5 from J, leaving 15 bases between them. Germline CDR1 MGHRA, CDR2 YSYEKL. CDR3 region: CASSQDLGGEEDTQYF. The CDR3 DNA follows: TGCGCCAGCAGCCAAGATCTCGGAGGGGAAGAAGATACGCAGTATTTT.

The sample holds a few counts of this clone. V is TRBV29-1 and J is TRBJ2-2, with a possible D match to TRBD2 (6 bases). Germline CDR1 SQVTM, CDR2 ANQGSEA. The CDR3 has 15 residues. Trimming pared 2 bases from V and 0 bases from J, leaving 10 bases between. CDR3 DNA: TGCAGCGTTGAAAGGAGGGCCTCGAACACCGGGGAGCTGTTTTTT. It codes for CSVERRASNTGELFF.

The rearrangement links TRBV5-4 to TRBJ2-4, with 10 bases fitting TRBD2. The CDR3 contains 16 residues. Unmatched junction bases numbered 4, after V lost 4 bases and J lost 0 bases. The germline gives CDR1 SGHNT, CDR2 YYREEE (reference sequence). CDR3 sequence (DNA): TGTGCCAGCAGCAGGGGACTAGCGCTAGCCAAAAACATTCAGTACTTC. It is translated as CASSRGLALAKNIQYF. The variable domain in full, completed from reference TRBV5-4 and TRBJ2-4, reads ETGVTQSPTHLIKTRGQQVTLRCSSQSGHNTVSWYQQALGQGPQFIFQYYREEENGRGNFPPRFSGLQFPNYSSELNVNALELDDSALYLCASSRGLALAKNIQYFGAGTRLSVL.

This clone turned up a few times. This sequence joins TRBV29-1 and TRBJ2-5; TRBD2 might be the D (7 bases). The CDR3 loop spans 14 amino acids. With 5 bases removed from V and 5 bases from J, the gap between germline ends came to 18 bases. The germline CDR1 and CDR2 sequences are SQVTM and ANQGSEA. The CDR3 bases are TGCAGCGTTACTTTTGGGGGGGCGGGGGAGACCCAGTACTTC. Protein: CSVTFGGAGETQYF.

This clone was picked up a small number of times. The J gene is TRBJ1-2, the V gene TRBV2, with D unresolved. Germline V CDR1 and CDR2: SNHLY, FYNNEI. This CDR3 is 11 amino acids long. The germline V and J ends were trimmed by 4 bases and 4 bases, with 4 bases remaining between them. The CDR3 loop is CASSVLYGYTF. CDR3 nucleotides: TGTGCCAGCAGTGTCCTCTATGGCTACACCTTC.

This clone has only a few counts. This chain connects TRBV9 to TRBJ2-2; 8 bases align to TRBD1. Germline lookup yields CDR1 SGDLS and CDR2 YYNGEE. Losses at the gene ends were 4 bases for V and 8 bases for J; bases not matched to a gene: 10. This CDR3 region has 15 residues. CDR3 sequence: CASSPGTGSQGELFF. The CDR3 DNA sequence: TGTGCCAGCAGCCCCGGGACAGGTTCTCAAGGGGAGCTGTTTTTT.

The chain employs TRBV5-1 and TRBJ2-3; D possibly corresponds to TRBD2 (6 bases). V was trimmed by 5 bases and J by 5 bases, leaving 24 bases between them. The CDR3 is made up of 17 amino acids. In germline, CDR1 is SGHRS, CDR2 YFSETQ. CDR3 bases: TGCGCCAGCAGACCCATAAATAGCGGAACCTTGGGAGATACGCAGTATTTT. Amino acid sequence: CASRPINSGTLGDTQYF.

Only a few counts were recorded for this clone. The chain uses TRBV5-1 and TRBJ2-3; no reliable D call. Trimming took 0 bases from V and 0 from J, leaving 8 bases between them. CDR1 and CDR2 from the germline V gene are SGHRS and YFSETQ. This CDR3 region has 15 residues. The CDR3 loop reads CASSLADSSTDTQYF. CDR3 DNA sequence: TGCGCCAGCAGCTTGGCTGACTCAAGCACAGATACGCAGTATTTT. Complete variable domain (other parts from reference TRBV5-1 and TRBJ2-3): KAGVTQTPRYLIKTRGQQVTLSCSPISGHRSVSWYQQTPGQGLQFLFEYFSETQRNKGNFPGRFSGRQFSNSRSEMNVSTLELGDSALYLCASSLADSSTDTQYFGPGTRLTVL.

V is TRBV19 and J is TRBJ2-7; 8 positions match TRBD1. Germline trimming cut 8 bases from V and 3 bases from J; bases unmatched to any gene: 12. Looked up from germline, CDR1 is LNHDA and CDR2 is SQIVND (reference sequence). CDR3 length equals 15 residues. Here the CDR3 DNA reads TGTGCCAGTTCACTTACAGGGACAGGCCACTACGAGCAGTACTTC. It is translated as CASSLTGTGHYEQYF.

This clone has a handful of counts. V is TRBV7-6 and J is TRBJ2-1, with 10 bases that match TRBD2. Germline V gene sequence: CDR1 SGHVS, CDR2 FNYEAQ. This CDR3 contains 14 residues. Trimming cost V 5 bases and J 6 bases; bases outside gene matches: 4. CDR3 amino acids: CASSPGLATNEQFF. In nucleotides, the CDR3 is TGTGCCAGCAGCCCGGGACTAGCGACCAATGAGCAGTTCTTC.

This clone showed up just a few times. V gene TRBV7-9 combines with J gene TRBJ2-2; D gene ambiguous. V was clipped by 3 bases and J by 7 bases, with 15 bases between them. The CDR3 spans 15 residues. Germline CDR1 SEHNR, CDR2 FQNEAQ (reference sequence). The CDR3 protein is CASSFGSLRSGELFF. In DNA, the CDR3 is TGTGCCAGCAGCTTTGGCAGTCTTAGGAGCGGGGAGCTGTTTTTT.

This clone has only a few counts. The J gene is TRBJ1-6, the V gene TRBV9; 9 bases fit TRBD1. CDR1 is SGDLS, CDR2 YYNGEE, per germline. The V gene end was trimmed by 3 bases and the J gene end by 9 bases; junction bases not matched to a gene: 7. The CDR3 has 15 amino acids. CDR3 DNA sequence: TGTGCCAGCAGCGGCCAGACAGGGGGTTTTTCACCCCTCCACTTT. This gives the protein CASSGQTGGFSPLHF.

The chain uses TRBV5-7 and TRBJ2-5; 8 bases match TRBD1. TRBV5-7 is an ORF, and what it does is uncertain. The junction had 3 bases not matched to a gene; V was cut back by 2 bases and J by 3 bases. This CDR3 has 14 residues. The CDR3 loop reads CASSLSGGEETQYF. The CDR3 coding sequence is TGTGCCAGCAGCTTATCAGGGGGCGAAGAGACCCAGTACTTC.

This clone was observed a handful of times. This sequence joins TRBV7-2 and TRBJ2-7; the D is unclear. Germline V CDR1 and CDR2: SGHTA, FQGNSA. The CDR3 runs to 15 residues. Trimming left V 5 bases short and J 0 bases short, with 14 bases between. The CDR3, as DNA: TGTGCCAGCAGCCCCAGGTTCGCCAGCTCCTACGAGCAGTACTTC. This translates into CASSPRFASSYEQYF.

This clone showed up just a few times. This chain connects TRBV7-9 to TRBJ1-4, with D maybe TRBD1 (6 bases). This CDR3 is built from 14 residues. CDR1 is SEHNR, CDR2 FQNEAQ, per germline (reference sequence). V shed 7 bases and J shed 3 bases, with 12 bases lying between them. CDR3: CASNMQGSNEKLFF. CDR3 sequence (DNA): TGTGCCAGCAACATGCAGGGGTCTAATGAAAAACTGTTTTTT.